The sequence of this T cell receptor (beta chain) was determined in a study of cytomegalovirus exposure and HLA in healthy donors. Study-level results: According to a later analysis, donors in an Asian-associated ancestry cluster reportedly had fewer N-insertions than the roughly 670-donor mean. Analysis was carried out at a later point, and it linked a missense DCLRE1C variant to TCR beta V- and J-gene trimming.

As to this clone: Its antigen remains unknown.

The PCR ran on 60 Vbeta and 13 Jbeta primers. Sequencing used immunoSEQ multiplex PCR; TCRdb keeps in-frame clones, though not all of them. This sample yields 95,000 to 150,000 clones, of which about 85% are seen a single time; roughly 4% belongs to the top ten. Looked up from germline, CDR1 is SGHAT and CDR2 is FQNNGV. After removal of 5 bases from V and 4 bases from J, the junction contained 7 bases not matched to a gene. There are 15 residues in the CDR3. The sample consisted of PBMCs. V is TRBV11-2 and J is TRBJ1-3; 8 bases agree with TRBD1. This TCR came from a man younger than 30 in good health and CMV-seropositive. The CDR3: CASSPLRGRGNTIYF. For the CDR3, the DNA is TGTGCCAGCAGCCCCCTCAGGGGGCGCGGAAACACCATATATTTT.